Presented here are 12 T cell receptor beta chains from one specimen sequenced in a study of PD-1 blockade in mismatch repair-deficient tumors. The table came from immunoSEQ multiplex PCR; TCRdb's copy has only in-frame clones and leaves some out. Of about 68,000 clones in the sample, around four fifths are singletons; the top ten hold approximately 5%. This sample comprised peripheral blood, obtained 2 weeks after starting pembrolizumab. The receptor source for this set is an adult with mismatch repair-deficient cancer.

The chain links TRBV9 to TRBJ2-3; D gene ambiguous. With 0 bases removed from V and 2 bases from J, the gap between germline ends came to 4 bases. From germline, CDR1 is SGDLS and CDR2 YYNGEE. CDR3 size: 13 residues. The CDR3: CASSVVSTDTQYF. CDR3 nucleotides: TGTGCCAGCAGCGTAGTCTCCACAGATACGCAGTATTTT.

The chain employs TRBV15 and TRBJ1-5, with D possibly matching TRBD1 (5 bases). This CDR3 spans 14 amino acids. Germline V gene lookup returns CDR1 LNHNV and CDR2 YYDKDF (reference sequence). Trimming cost V 5 bases and J 2 bases, with 10 bases left between them. The CDR3 bases are TGTGCCACCAGCTTCGGGGGAGGCAATCAGCCCCAGCATTTT. It is translated as CATSFGGGNQPQHF.

The chain is built from TRBV5-1 and TRBJ1-1; D perhaps matches TRBD1 (6 bases). Germline V gene sequence: CDR1 SGHRS, CDR2 YFSETQ. The V gene lost 4 bases and the J gene lost 4 bases, with 14 bases spanning the gap. CDR3 length equals 14 residues. The CDR3 sequence: CASSGTGTGTEAFF. CDR3 coding DNA: TGCGCCAGCAGCGGAACAGGGACTGGCACTGAAGCTTTCTTT.

This clone showed up just a few times. The V call is TRBV7-3, the J call TRBJ2-6; the D gene could be TRBD1 or TRBD2 (5 bases each). This CDR3 is built from 15 residues. The germline gives CDR1 SGHTA, CDR2 FQGTGA. The V and J ends lost 5 bases and 1 base respectively, with 9 bases between them. The chain's CDR3 is CASSLRESGANVLTF. The CDR3 DNA follows: TGTGCCAGCAGCCTCAGGGAGTCTGGGGCCAACGTCCTGACTTTC.

The chain is built from TRBV5-1 and TRBJ2-7; the D is unclear. V was pared by 5 bases and J by 6 bases, with 9 bases between. Germline CDR1 is SGHRS and CDR2 is YFSETQ. The CDR3 consists of 11 residues. CDR3 DNA sequence: TGCGCCAGCAGTAACTACGGCGAGCAGTACTTC. Translated, it gives CASSNYGEQYF.

The chain combines TRBV30 with TRBJ2-1; D assignment may be TRBD1 or TRBD2 (6 bases each). The CDR3 covers 11 residues. The germline V gene has CDR1 GTSNPN and CDR2 SVGIG (reference sequence). V was trimmed by 4 bases and J by 13 bases, leaving 14 bases between them. The CDR3 here is CAWNIGGLQFF. The CDR3 bases are TGTGCCTGGAACATTGGGGGGCTTCAGTTCTTC.

The V call is TRBV29-1, the J call TRBJ2-4, with D perhaps TRBD2 (5 bases). V shed 1 base and J shed 1 base, with 11 bases lying between them. CDR1 SQVTM and CDR2 ANQGSEA come from the germline V gene. The length of the CDR3 is 15 residues. The CDR3 region is CSVEGTRGAKNIQYF. The CDR3 region has the DNA TGCAGCGTTGAAGGTACCCGAGGGGCCAAAAACATTCAGTACTTC.

This chain connects TRBV5-1 to TRBJ2-2, with 10 positions matching TRBD2. The CDR3 runs to 16 residues. Trimming took 4 bases from V and 3 from J; bases not matched to a gene: 6. Germline assignment: CDR1 SGHRS and CDR2 YFSETQ. The CDR3 nucleotides read TGCGCCAGCAGCGTGGGACTAGCGCTGCACACCGGGGAGCTGTTTTTT. Protein: CASSVGLALHTGELFF.

The chain recombines TRBV12-5 with TRBJ2-3; possibly TRBD1 for D (6 bases). Deletions cut 7 bases from V and 1 base from J, with 12 bases between. The V gene's germline CDR1 is LGHNT and CDR2 FRNRAP. The CDR3 loop spans 14 amino acids. DNA of the CDR3: TGTGCTAGTGATTCCCACAGGGGCACAGATACGCAGTATTTT. Encoded protein: CASDSHRGTDTQYF.

This clone was observed a single time. This chain links TRBV9 with TRBJ2-6, with TRBD1 identical over 8 bases. This CDR3 contains 17 residues. CDR1 and CDR2 from the germline V gene are SGDLS and YYNGEE. Losses at the gene ends were 6 bases for V and 0 bases for J; bases not matched to a gene: 8. DNA of the CDR3: TGTGCCAGCAACGGACAGGGATCTCTCTCTGGGGCCAACGTCCTGACTTTC. Translated: CASNGQGSLSGANVLTF.

The chain carries TRBV27 and TRBJ2-7; 8 nucleotides match TRBD1. Per the germline V gene, CDR1 is MNHEY and CDR2 is SMNVEV (reference sequence). The length of the CDR3 is 15 residues. V shed 2 bases, J shed 3 bases, and the junction held 6 bases outside the gene matches. In DNA form, the CDR3 reads TGTGCCAGCAGTTTAAGGGACAGGCCCCACTACGAGCAGTACTTC. It specifies CASSLRDRPHYEQYF.

The chain links TRBV5-1 to TRBJ1-2, with TRBD1 identical over 10 bases. The CDR3 runs to 15 residues. J lost 3 bases, V lost 2 bases, and 4 bases had no gene match. Germline V gene sequence: CDR1 SGHRS, CDR2 YFSETQ. CDR3 in DNA: TGCGCCAGCAGCTTTGGGACAGGGGCGGACTATGGCTACACCTTC. Translation gives CASSFGTGADYGYTF. The complete variable domain, with remaining parts taken from reference TRBV5-1 and TRBJ1-2, reads KAGVTQTPRYLIKTRGQQVTLSCSPISGHRSVSWYQQTPGQGLQFLFEYFSETQRNKGNFPGRFSGRQFSNSRSEMNVSTLELGDSALYLCASSFGTGADYGYTFGSGTRLTVV.